This T cell receptor beta chain was captured by sequencing in a study of blood T cell repertoires in COVID-19. Looking at the study overall: From the United States, Italy and Spain came samples of acute and convalescent COVID-19. Sources were T cells, B-cell-depleted T cells, or PBMCs; the material itself was cDNA or gDNA.

Germline CDR1 and CDR2: KGHSH and LQKENI. Between the trimmed V and J ends, which lost 0 bases and 1 base, there was a span of 12 bases. The CDR3 sequence is 16 residues long. Original data processing: The authors estimated nucleated cell counts from reference gene primer amplification. Data came from immunoSEQ multiplex PCR; TCRdb stores just in-frame clones and leaves some out. The DNA gave D and trimming, while V, J and clone size come from that table. The data contain roughly 140,000 clones, around three quarters of them seen just once; the ten biggest clones take up 8.6%. This chain joins TRBV18 and TRBJ2-5, with D maybe TRBD1 (6 bases). This sequence was found in a man aged 50-59 years with active or convalescent COVID-19. The sample comprised peripheral blood. The CDR3 bases are TGTGCCAGCTCACCACCGGGTCAGGGGTTCCAAGAGACCCAGTACTTC. Translation: CASSPPGQGFQETQYF.